Each of the 8 T cell receptor beta chains below was sequenced from the same sample in a study of cytomegalovirus exposure and HLA in healthy donors. PCR was performed using 60 Vbeta and 13 Jbeta primers. Assay: immunoSEQ multiplex PCR; the TCRdb copy retains only in-frame clones and omits some. In the table there are roughly 180,000 clones, 65% to 85% of which are singletons. The sequenced sample consisted of PBMCs. The receptors originated from a girl aged 5 to 17 in good health and CMV-seropositive.

V and J are TRBV6-5 and TRBJ1-1; 9 bases map to TRBD1. The CDR3 has 14 residues. The V gene end was trimmed by 2 bases and the J gene end by 8 bases; junction bases not matched to a gene: 6. CDR1 and CDR2 from the germline V gene are MNHEY and SVGAGI. The CDR3 loop is CASSYSGGQGEAFF. The CDR3 DNA sequence: TGTGCCAGCAGTTACAGTGGTGGACAGGGGGAAGCTTTCTTT.

The V and J genes are TRBV30 and TRBJ2-2; 9 bases agree with TRBD1. Trimming cost V 3 bases and J 6 bases; bases outside gene matches: 5. From germline, CDR1 is GTSNPN and CDR2 SVGIG (reference sequence). CDR3 length: 14 amino acids. Here the CDR3 reads CAWRGTGWAGELFF. The DNA for the CDR3 is TGTGCCTGGAGGGGGACAGGGTGGGCCGGGGAGCTGTTTTTT. Based on the CDR3 plus reference TRBV30 and TRBJ2-2, the full variable domain is SQTIHQWPATLVQPVGSPLSLECTVEGTSNPNLYWYRQAAGRGLQLLFYSVGIGQISSEVPQNLSASRPQDRQFILSSKKLLLSDSGFYLCAWRGTGWAGELFFGEGSRLTVL.

This clone was detected a few times. V usage is TRBV6-5 and J usage is TRBJ2-7, with TRBD2 matching 10 bases. V was pared by 6 bases and J by 4 bases, with 9 bases of the junction left unmatched. CDR3 size: 15 residues. Germline V gene sequence: CDR1 MNHEY, CDR2 SVGAGI. For the CDR3, the DNA is TGTGCCAGCAGCCCGCCTAGCGGGAGTAAGTACGAGCAGTACTTC. The encoded protein is CASSPPSGSKYEQYF.

This clone was seen just once. The chain joins TRBV4-1 to TRBJ2-6; no definite D call. CDR1 is MGHRA and CDR2 is YSYEKL in the germline V gene. The CDR3 loop spans 16 amino acids. Trimming removed 1 base from V and 2 bases from J, with 9 bases in between. The CDR3 reads CASSQGLVPGANVLTF. Written as DNA, the CDR3 is TGCGCCAGCAGCCAAGGACTGGTTCCTGGGGCCAACGTCCTGACTTTC.

This clone was observed a few times. The chain joins TRBV5-8 to TRBJ1-1; D remains unclear. The V gene's germline CDR1 is SGHTS and CDR2 YDEGEE. The CDR3 extends over 16 amino acids. Trimming pared 0 bases from V and 0 bases from J, leaving 12 bases between. For the CDR3, the DNA is TGTGCCAGCAGCTTGGGAGTAGAGGGAATGAACACTGAAGCTTTCTTT. Amino acids: CASSLGVEGMNTEAFF.

Only one count was recorded for this clone. The chain carries TRBV7-2 and TRBJ2-3; D remains unclear. The CDR3 consists of 15 residues. Germline CDR1 is SGHTA and CDR2 is FQGNSA. Trimming cost V 1 base and J 1 base, with 9 bases left between them. The CDR3: CASSLVTAGTDTQYF. The CDR3 DNA sequence: TGTGCCAGCAGCTTAGTAACGGCGGGCACAGATACGCAGTATTTT.

This chain joins TRBV30 and TRBJ1-1, with D perhaps matching TRBD1 (6 bases). Germline V gives CDR1 GTSNPN, CDR2 SVGIG (reference sequence). This CDR3 contains 15 residues. Trimming pared 3 bases from V and 0 bases from J, leaving 14 bases between. The CDR3 nucleotides read TGTGCCTGGAGGGGGGGGCAGCTTTTGAACACTGAAGCTTTCTTT. Translated, it gives CAWRGGQLLNTEAFF.

V and J are TRBV5-1 and TRBJ2-2, with 7 bases aligning to TRBD2. The CDR3 extends over 14 amino acids. V lost 5 bases to trimming and J lost 6 bases; unmatched junction nucleotides: 7. Germline V gives CDR1 SGHRS, CDR2 YFSETQ. This CDR3 reads CASRDQRGAGELFF. Written as DNA, the CDR3 is TGCGCCAGCAGAGACCAGCGGGGAGCCGGGGAGCTGTTTTTT.